This TCR beta chain was profiled in a study of blood T cell repertoires in COVID-19. Turning to the study itself: T cells, B-cell-depleted T cells, or PBMCs provided the cDNA or gDNA that served as material.

Original handling: It was from reference gene primer amplification that nucleated cell counts were estimated. Measured with immunoSEQ multiplex PCR; TCRdb has only the in-frame clones, and not every one. That table supplies the V and J calls and clone size; D and trimming were determined from the DNA. The data hold about 140,000 clones, with approximately 84% observed a single time. Grouping used clinical history reported by participants in a survey and questionnaire. Sequencing was carried out using PBMCs or T cells enriched from blood (not recorded which). The sequence was obtained from a woman aged 45-60 years with acute COVID-19.

In nucleotides, the CDR3 is TGTGCCAGCAGTCCGCGGACAGTCCTACAAGAGACCCAGTACTTC. Translation gives CASSPRTVLQETQYF. The V and J genes are TRBV27 and TRBJ2-5; D perhaps matches TRBD1 (6 bases). CDR3 length equals 15 residues. The germline gives CDR1 MNHEY, CDR2 SMNVEV (reference sequence). V lost 5 bases and J 2 bases, leaving 15 bases between the germline ends.